This paragraph covers one TCR beta chain sequence. Trimming pared 0 bases from V and 8 bases from J, leaving 13 bases between. The CDR3 runs to 15 residues. The germline V gene encodes CDR1 KGHSH and CDR2 LQKENI. The data derive from a study of blood T cell repertoires in COVID-19. Study-wide context: Acute and convalescent COVID-19 samples came from the United States, Italy and Spain. PBMCs, B-cell-depleted T cells, or T cells were the source of the cDNA or gDNA that made up the material.

Methods used by the authors: Amplification of reference gene primers was used by the study to estimate nucleated cell counts. TCRdb's copy holds only in-frame clones and misses some; the assay was immunoSEQ multiplex PCR. That table supplies the V and J calls and clone size; D and trimming were determined from the DNA. The sample records tens of thousands of clones, about 89% being singletons. V and J are TRBV18 and TRBJ1-4; D gene uncertain. Sequencing used peripheral blood. This sequence originates from a human donor with acute or convalescent COVID-19. The donor label of this sample is uncertain. CDR3 nucleotides: TGTGCCAGCTCACCACCGAATCGGGAAGGGGAAAAACTGTTTTTT. It codes for CASSPPNREGEKLFF.